This TCR beta chain stems from a study of Graves' ophthalmopathy and Graves' hyperthyroidism. Additional autoimmune diseases, uncontrolled infections, pregnancy or lactation disqualified patients. PBMCs were isolated from a roughly 10 ml sample of fresh peripheral blood. Findings of the study overall: Among expanded thyroid clonotypes above 0.001 frequency, most also occurred in blood. Ophthalmopathy progression predictions by the model showed nearly 75% specificity and approximately 70% sensitivity.

RNA transcripts provided the template for amplifying TCR beta CDR3 regions. First-round RT-PCR relied on HTBI primers, and a second-round multiplex PCR came next. TCRdb itself ran the multiplex PCR reads through MiXCR, one entry per CDR3 protein. The sample carries under 800,000 distinct CDR3 sequences, 22% recorded once. This clonotype was recorded many times. Its matching antigen is unknown. V was cut by 1 base and J by 7 bases, with 10 bases left in between. Germline CDR1 reads SGHTA; CDR2 reads FQGNSA. The CDR3 totals 13 residues. The sequence came from a woman aged 18 to 35 with stable Graves' hyperthyroidism. Some clones in this sample may be carry-over from other donors' samples. Sequencing was performed on peripheral blood. This rearrangement joins TRBV7-2 to TRBJ1-1; TRBD1 is a possible D gene (5 bases). CDR3 amino acids: CASSLDRPGEAFF. As DNA, the CDR3 is TGTGCCAGCAGCTTAGACAGGCCAGGTGAAGCTTTCTTT.